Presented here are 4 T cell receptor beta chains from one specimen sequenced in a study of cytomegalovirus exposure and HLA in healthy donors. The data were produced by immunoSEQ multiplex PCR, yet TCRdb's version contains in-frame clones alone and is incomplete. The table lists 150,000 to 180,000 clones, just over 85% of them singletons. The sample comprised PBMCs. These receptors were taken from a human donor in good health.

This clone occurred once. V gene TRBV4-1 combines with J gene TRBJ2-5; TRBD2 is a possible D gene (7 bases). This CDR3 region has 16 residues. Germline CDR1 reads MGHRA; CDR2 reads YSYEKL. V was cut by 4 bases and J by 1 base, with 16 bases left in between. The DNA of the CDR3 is TGCGCCAGCAGCCCCTTCGCGGGGGCCTCCCAAGAGACCCAGTACTTC. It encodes CASSPFAGASQETQYF.

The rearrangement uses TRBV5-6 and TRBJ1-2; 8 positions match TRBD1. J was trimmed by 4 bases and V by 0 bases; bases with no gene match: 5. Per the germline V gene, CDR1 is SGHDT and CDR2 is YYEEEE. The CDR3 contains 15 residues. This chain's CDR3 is CASSLGTGTLYGYTF. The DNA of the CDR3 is TGTGCCAGCAGCTTGGGGACAGGGACTCTCTATGGCTACACCTTC.

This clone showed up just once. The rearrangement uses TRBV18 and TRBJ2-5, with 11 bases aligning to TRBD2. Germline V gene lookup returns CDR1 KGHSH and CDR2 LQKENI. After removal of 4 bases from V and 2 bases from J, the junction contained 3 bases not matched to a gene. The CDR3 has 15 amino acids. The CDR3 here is CASSQRLAGQETQYF. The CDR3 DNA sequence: TGTGCCAGCTCACAGAGACTAGCGGGACAAGAGACCCAGTACTTC.

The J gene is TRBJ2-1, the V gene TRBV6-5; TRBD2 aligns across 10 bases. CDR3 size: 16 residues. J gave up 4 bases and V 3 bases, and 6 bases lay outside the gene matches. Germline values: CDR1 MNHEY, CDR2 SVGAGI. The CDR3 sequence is CASSYSGGPGYNEQFF. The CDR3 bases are TGTGCCAGCAGTTATAGCGGGGGGCCAGGATACAATGAGCAGTTCTTC.